Listed here are 15 T cell receptor beta chains from one sample, sequenced in a study of T-cell reconstitution after alpha-beta-depleted transplantation in children (dated by TCRdb to 2015 to 2016). In light of the paper, this sample's treatment or condition label describes: allogeneic hematopoietic cell transplantation with graft depleted of TCRalphabeta T cells and CD19 B cells. Library prep was done by PCR. Instrument on record: Illumina HiSeq 2500. TCR library preparation used molecular barcoding, with unique molecular identifiers applied to normalize quantification of the TCRbeta repertoire. TCRdb's own reprocessing of the public reads used fastp at Q25 and MiXCR and kept productive beta chains. When rows share a CDR3 protein, they turn into one entry using the most common DNA and genes. The sample table lists around 700,000 distinct CDR3 sequences, around 13% of them with a count of one. The leading ten clones occupy 0.65% to 0.9% of the sample.

Here the sequenced sample was PBMCs, taken before TCRalphabeta/CD19-depleted stem cell transplant. The receptors shown here come from a girl aged 2-10 years with congenital amegakaryocytic thrombocytopenia, due to receive a stem cell transplant.

The V gene is TRBV5-8, the J gene TRBJ2-1; perhaps TRBD1 as D (5 bases). V shed 4 bases and J shed 10 bases, with 15 bases lying between them. CDR3 size: 13 residues. Per the germline V gene, CDR1 is SGHTS and CDR2 is YDEGEE. The chain's CDR3 is CASSPGFWGEQFF. The CDR3 DNA reads as TGTGCCAGCAGCCCTGGATTCTGGGGCGAGCAGTTCTTC.

The chain uses TRBV15 and TRBJ2-7; 10 bases map to TRBD2. Germline CDR1 is LNHNV and CDR2 is YYDKDF (reference sequence). With V trimmed by 5 bases and J by 4 bases, 8 bases remained unmatched. This CDR3 is 15 amino acids long. The CDR3 DNA sequence: TGTGCCACCAGCGACACGCCTAGCGGGAGTTACGAGCAGTACTTC. This gives the protein CATSDTPSGSYEQYF.

This clonotype was recorded at least ten times. This chain links TRBV7-8 with TRBJ2-1, with unresolved D. The V end was cut by 1 base, the J end by 10 bases, with 8 bases between. The CDR3 spans 12 residues. Germline CDR1 and CDR2: SGHVS and FQNEAQ. In nucleotides, the CDR3 is TGTGCCAGCAGCTTAGTCGCGGAAGAGCAGTTCTTC. Translated: CASSLVAEEQFF.

The chain uses TRBV5-1 and TRBJ2-3, with 8 bases identical to TRBD2. Germline CDR1 and CDR2: SGHRS and YFSETQ. The CDR3 runs 18 residues. J was trimmed by 2 bases and V by 4 bases; bases with no gene match: 15. This chain's CDR3 is CASSPGARLAGLTDTQYF. The DNA for the CDR3 is TGCGCCAGCAGCCCTGGGGCGAGGCTAGCGGGCCTCACAGATACGCAGTATTTT.

In the case of this clonotype: Germline and junction disagree at one end, which may indicate a read error. The CDR3 region has the DNA TGTGCCAGCAGTTTGCGGGACCTGGAGACCCCGTACTTC. Translating it yields CASSLRDLETPYF. The gene calls are TRBV12-3 or TRBV12-4 and TRBJ2-5; perhaps TRBD2 as D (6 bases). This CDR3 region has 13 residues.

This clonotype was found a few times. The rearrangement links TRBV6-1 to TRBJ2-1; TRBD2 aligns across 7 bases. The CDR3 contains 13 residues. V trimming: 11 bases; J trimming: 2 bases; junction bases outside the gene matches: 6. Germline assignment: CDR1 MNHNS and CDR2 SASEGT. The CDR3 is CAGEAGPYNEQFF. CDR3 DNA: TGTGCCGGCGAAGCGGGACCCTACAATGAGCAGTTCTTC.

This clonotype has just a few counts. V is TRBV7-9 and J is TRBJ1-1, with D maybe TRBD1 (5 bases). The CDR3 totals 12 residues. The V gene's germline CDR1 is SEHNR and CDR2 FQNEAQ (reference sequence). The V end was cut by 5 bases, the J end by 10 bases, with 14 bases between. CDR3 nucleotide sequence: TGTGCCAGCAGCCCCCAAGGGGACGGAGCTTTCTTT. Protein sequence: CASSPQGDGAFF.

This chain uses TRBV28 with TRBJ2-1, with 7 bases matching TRBD1. The germline CDR1 and CDR2 sequences are MDHEN and SYDVKM. The CDR3 is 15 amino acids. Trimming took 11 bases from V and 2 from J; bases not matched to a gene: 12. CDR3 bases: TGTGCCGGTGGATCCCGGGACAGAGCCTACAATGAGCAGTTCTTC. Its protein is CAGGSRDRAYNEQFF.

This chain uses TRBV20-1 with TRBJ2-1; 9 bases fit TRBD2. Germline loops: CDR1 DFQATT, CDR2 SNEGSKA (reference sequence). The CDR3 runs to 14 residues. With 6 bases clipped from V and 5 bases from J, the junction kept 8 bases outside the gene matches. The CDR3 loop reads CSASPPSGNNEQFF. DNA for the CDR3: TGCAGTGCCAGTCCACCTAGCGGGAACAATGAGCAGTTCTTC.

At least ten counts were recorded for this clonotype. CDR3 sequence (DNA): TGCAGTGCTATCGAGACAGGGTCTTACGAGCAGTACTTC. Translating gives CSAIETGSYEQYF. The chain recombines TRBV20-1 with TRBJ2-7, with 7 bases lining up with TRBD1. CDR1 and CDR2 (germline): DFQATT, SNEGSKA (reference sequence). Trimming at V came to 4 bases and at J to 4 bases, leaving 7 bases not matched to a gene. The CDR3 has 13 amino acids.

This clonotype was detected only a few times. The chain uses TRBV5-1 and TRBJ1-3; D is unclear. Looked up from germline, CDR1 is SGHRS and CDR2 is YFSETQ. Trimming pared 4 bases from V and 3 bases from J, leaving 14 bases between. The CDR3 totals 15 residues. CDR3 DNA: TGCGCCAGCAGCCCATCGGGTGGCTTTGGAAACACCATATATTTT. It specifies CASSPSGGFGNTIYF.

Regarding this clonotype: One end of the junction fails to match germline, which may point to a read error. The rearrangement joins TRBV5-6 to TRBJ1-1; D gene ambiguous. Germline V gene data show CDR1 as SGHDT and CDR2 as YYEEEE. CDR3 length: 12 residues. DNA for the CDR3: TGTGCCAGCAGCTTGTTGGAGACTGAGGCTTTCTTT. Translating it yields CASSLLETEAFF.

This clonotype was recorded at least ten times. The chain recombines TRBV7-8 with TRBJ1-6; D is possibly TRBD1 (5 bases). This CDR3 has 16 residues. Trimming left V 3 bases short and J 8 bases short, with 17 bases between. Germline lookup yields CDR1 SGHVS and CDR2 FQNEAQ. The CDR3 sequence: CASSFMRQLRDSPLHF. CDR3 sequence (DNA): TGTGCCAGCAGCTTTATGCGACAGTTGAGGGATTCACCCCTCCACTTT.

CDR3 sequence: CASSITGPRDEQYF. The CDR3 nucleotides are TGCGCCAGCAGCATTACGGGCCCCCGCGACGAGCAGTACTTC. This sequence joins TRBV5-1 and TRBJ2-7; D unresolved. The CDR3 is 14 amino acids. Trimming cost V 4 bases and J 5 bases, with 16 bases left between them. Germline assignment: CDR1 SGHRS and CDR2 YFSETQ.

The V and J genes are TRBV5-5 and TRBJ2-5; D ambiguous. The CDR3 has 13 residues. Germline values: CDR1 SGHKS, CDR2 YYEKEE (reference sequence). The V end was cut by 3 bases, the J end by 5 bases, with 11 bases between. The CDR3 loop reads CASSSPPFETQYF. The CDR3, as DNA: TGTGCCAGCAGCTCGCCTCCTTTTGAGACCCAGTACTTC. Drawing the rest from reference TRBV5-5 and TRBJ2-5, the complete variable domain is DAGVTQSPTHLIKTRGQQVTLRCSPISGHKSVSWYQQVLGQGPQFIFQYYEKEERGRGNFPDRFSARQFPNYSSELNVNALLLGDSALYLCASSSPPFETQYFGPGTRLLVL.